One and the same sample provided the 9 T cell receptor beta chains below, sequenced in a study of low-dose radiotherapy and immunotherapy resistance in tumors. With TRAV- and TRBV-specific primers, first-strand cDNA was made, covering the alpha and beta chains. TCR amplification used 20 to 25 PCR cycles, a constant-region primer and a V-primer adapter. From the reads, TCRdb called clonotypes with MiXCR, one entry per CDR3 protein. The table records more than 70,000 distinct CDR3 sequences, about 20% of them present only once. As for time point: after trial treatment. Treatment meaning: LDRT plus nivolumab, ipilimumab, low-dose cyclophosphamide and aspirin (RACIN trial). Sequenced here: PBMCs, sampled after low-dose radiotherapy plus immunotherapy. The receptor source for this set is a female donor with ovarian cancer.

The chain carries TRBV30 and TRBJ2-7, with D unclear. Germline CDR1 GTSNPN, CDR2 SVGIG (reference sequence). The ends were cut back, 0 bases at V and 7 bases at J, with 10 bases in the middle. The CDR3 length is 12 residues. Written as DNA, the CDR3 is TGTGCCTGGAGTGTTCGGACCAAAGAGCAGTACTTC. This encodes CAWSVRTKEQYF.

This clonotype has at least ten counts. The genes are TRBV4-1 and TRBJ2-3; D unresolved. V lost 2 bases to trimming and J lost 0 bases, with 12 bases between them. This CDR3 is built from 16 residues. Germline V gene data show CDR1 as MGHRA and CDR2 as YSYEKL. CDR3: CASSQYFPVSTDTQYF. CDR3 DNA: TGCGCCAGCAGCCAATATTTTCCGGTGAGCACAGATACGCAGTATTTT.

This clonotype was detected many times. The V call is TRBV5-1, the J call TRBJ2-7, with TRBD1 matching 8 bases. Germline CDR1 SGHRS, CDR2 YFSETQ. CDR3 length equals 14 residues. The V and J ends lost 0 bases and 6 bases, in that order; junction bases with no gene match: 5. The CDR3 nucleotides read TGCGCCAGCAGCTTGGGAGACAGGGGAAGCGAGCAGTACTTC. Protein sequence: CASSLGDRGSEQYF.

This clonotype came up many times. V gene TRBV7-2 combines with J gene TRBJ1-1; weak D call: TRBD1 (5 bases). The germline V gene has CDR1 SGHTA and CDR2 FQGNSA. The V end was cut by 2 bases, the J end by 7 bases, with 11 bases between. The CDR3 is made up of 13 amino acids. The CDR3 loop is CASSLRAGLEAFF. CDR3 DNA sequence: TGTGCCAGCAGCTTAAGAGCGGGGCTTGAAGCTTTCTTT. Full variable domain (outside the CDR3, taken from reference TRBV7-2 and TRBJ1-1): GAGVSQSPSNKVTEKGKDVELRCDPISGHTALYWYRQSLGQGLEFLIYFQGNSAPDKSGLPSDRFSAERTGGSVSTLTIQRTQQEDSAVYLCASSLRAGLEAFFGQGTRLTVV.

Note on this clonotype: With only one base between it and a far larger clone, this is likely a read error. The gene calls are TRBV11-3 and TRBJ2-7; 12 nucleotides agree with TRBD1. Germline values: CDR1 SGHNT, CDR2 YENEEA. There are 14 residues in the CDR3. The CDR3 here is CASSPGQGAYEQYF. The CDR3, as DNA: TGTGCCAGCAGTCCGGGACAGGGGGCCTATGAGCAGTACTTC.

This clonotype showed up many times. This chain joins TRBV7-8 and TRBJ2-1, with TRBD2 identical over 10 bases. The V and J ends lost 4 bases and 8 bases, in that order; junction bases with no gene match: 2. Germline CDR1 and CDR2: SGHVS and FQNEAQ. The CDR3 loop spans 13 amino acids. The CDR3 protein is CASSSLAGDEQFF. For the CDR3, the DNA is TGTGCCAGCAGCTCCCTAGCGGGAGATGAGCAGTTCTTC.

This clonotype was detected ten times or more. This rearrangement joins TRBV5-1 to TRBJ1-1; possibly TRBD1 for D (6 bases). Trimming took off 0 bases at V and 3 bases at J, with 6 bases between the two ends. The CDR3 spans 13 residues. Germline values: CDR1 SGHRS, CDR2 YFSETQ. CDR3: CASSLDRDTEAFF. CDR3 coding DNA: TGCGCCAGCAGCTTGGACAGGGACACTGAAGCTTTCTTT.

This clonotype showed up many times. The J gene is TRBJ2-3, the V gene TRBV7-9; D is undetermined. The CDR3 consists of 15 residues. Germline loops: CDR1 SEHNR, CDR2 FQNEAQ (reference sequence). Trimming pared 5 bases from V and 2 bases from J, leaving 14 bases between. DNA for the CDR3: TGTGCCAGCAGCGCCTCTGGGTCCCCCACAGATACGCAGTATTTT. This sequence encodes CASSASGSPTDTQYF.

In this sample, this clonotype turned up many times. The chain is built from TRBV29-1 and TRBJ2-2, with D perhaps TRBD1 or TRBD2 (5 bases each). V was pared by 7 bases and J by 4 bases, with 22 bases between. The CDR3 spans 16 residues. Germline values: CDR1 SQVTM, CDR2 ANQGSEA. CDR3: CSAADSGGWVTGELFF. The CDR3 region has the DNA TGCAGCGCCGCTGATAGTGGGGGATGGGTCACCGGGGAGCTGTTTTTT.